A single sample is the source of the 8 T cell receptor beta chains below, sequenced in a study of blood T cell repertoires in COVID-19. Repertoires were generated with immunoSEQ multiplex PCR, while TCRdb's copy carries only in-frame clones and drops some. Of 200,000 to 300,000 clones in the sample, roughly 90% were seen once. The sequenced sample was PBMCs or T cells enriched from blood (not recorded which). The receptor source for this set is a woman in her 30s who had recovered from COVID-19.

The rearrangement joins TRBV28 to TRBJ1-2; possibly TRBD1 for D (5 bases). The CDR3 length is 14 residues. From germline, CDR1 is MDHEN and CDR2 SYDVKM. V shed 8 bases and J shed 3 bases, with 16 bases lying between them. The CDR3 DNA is TGTGCCAGCCTCGGAGGGGCCCTGTACTATGGCTACACCTTC. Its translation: CASLGGALYYGYTF.

The CDR3 DNA reads TGTGCCAGCAGCCAAGTTTCTGGACAACCGAACACTGAAGCTTTCTTT. Its protein product is CASSQVSGQPNTEAFF. This chain links TRBV3-1 (or the pseudogene TRBV3-2) with TRBJ1-1; perhaps TRBD1 as D (5 bases). Deletions cut 1 base from V and 1 base from J, with 13 bases between. CDR3 length equals 16 residues. Germline loops: CDR1 LGHDT, CDR2 YNNKEL (reference sequence).

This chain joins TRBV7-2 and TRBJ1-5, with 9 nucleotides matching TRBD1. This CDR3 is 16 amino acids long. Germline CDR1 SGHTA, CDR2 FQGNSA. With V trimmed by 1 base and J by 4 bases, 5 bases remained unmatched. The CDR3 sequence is CASSLVGQGSNQPQHF. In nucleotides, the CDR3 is TGTGCCAGCAGCTTAGTGGGACAGGGCTCTAATCAGCCCCAGCATTTT.

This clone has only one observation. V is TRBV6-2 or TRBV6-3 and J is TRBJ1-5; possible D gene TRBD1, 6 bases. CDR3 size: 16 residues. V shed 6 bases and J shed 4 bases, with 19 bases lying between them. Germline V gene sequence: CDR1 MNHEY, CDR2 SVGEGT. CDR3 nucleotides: TGTGCCAGCAGCCCCCTGAGGGGGACGACGAATCAGCCCCAGCATTTT. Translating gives CASSPLRGTTNQPQHF.

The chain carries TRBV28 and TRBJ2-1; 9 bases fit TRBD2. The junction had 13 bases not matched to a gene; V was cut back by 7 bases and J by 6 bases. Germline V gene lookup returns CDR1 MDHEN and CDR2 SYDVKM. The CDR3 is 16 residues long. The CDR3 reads CASTPPGLARANEQFF. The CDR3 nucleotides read TGTGCCAGCACCCCTCCCGGACTAGCGCGGGCCAATGAGCAGTTCTTC.

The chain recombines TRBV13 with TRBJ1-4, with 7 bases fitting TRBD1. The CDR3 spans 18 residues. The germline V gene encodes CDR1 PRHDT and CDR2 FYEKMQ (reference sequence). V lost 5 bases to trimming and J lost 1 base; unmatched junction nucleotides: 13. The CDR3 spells CASSPKDPRTGTNEKLFF. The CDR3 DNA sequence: TGTGCCAGCAGCCCAAAAGACCCGAGGACAGGAACTAATGAAAAACTGTTTTTT.

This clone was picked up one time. The chain's CDR3 is CASSIGFAASGGYTF. The CDR3 DNA is TGTGCCAGTAGTATAGGTTTTGCCGCCTCAGGGGGCTACACCTTC. The V and J genes are TRBV19 and TRBJ1-2, with D tentatively TRBD1 (5 bases). The CDR3 is made up of 15 amino acids. Germline V lookup: CDR1 LNHDA, CDR2 SQIVND (reference sequence). V lost 1 base to trimming and J lost 8 bases, with 17 bases between them.

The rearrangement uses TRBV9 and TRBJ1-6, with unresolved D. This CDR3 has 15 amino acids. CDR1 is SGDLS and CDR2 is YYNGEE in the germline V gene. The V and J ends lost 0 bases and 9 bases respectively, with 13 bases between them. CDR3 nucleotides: TGTGCCAGCAGCGTAGCCAAGGAGGTGGGTTCACCCCTCCACTTT. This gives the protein CASSVAKEVGSPLHF.